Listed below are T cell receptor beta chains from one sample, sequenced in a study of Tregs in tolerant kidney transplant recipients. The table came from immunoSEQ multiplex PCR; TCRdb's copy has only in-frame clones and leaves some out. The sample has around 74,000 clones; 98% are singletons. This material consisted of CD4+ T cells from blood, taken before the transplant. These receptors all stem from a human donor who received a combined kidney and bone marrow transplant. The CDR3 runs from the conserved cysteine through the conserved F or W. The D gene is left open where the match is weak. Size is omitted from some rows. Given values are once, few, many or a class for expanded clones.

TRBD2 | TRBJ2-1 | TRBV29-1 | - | TGCAGCGTAAACCCCGGGACTAGCAACAATGAGCAGTTCTTC | CSVNPGTSNNEQFF
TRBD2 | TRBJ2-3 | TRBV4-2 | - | TGTGCCAGCAGCCCCCTAAGGACTAGCGGGTTCACCGAAAGGGGGATTGGGAGCACAGATACGCAGTATTTT | CASSPLRTSGFTERGIGSTDTQYF
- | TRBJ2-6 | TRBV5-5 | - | TGTGCCAGCAGCCCCAAGAGGGGGGGTCCCTCTGGGGCCAACGTCCTGACTTTC | CASSPKRGGPSGANVLTF
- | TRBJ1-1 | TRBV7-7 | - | TGTGCCAGCAGCTGGGGAGTGCTTGAAGCTTTCTTT | CASSWGVLEAFF
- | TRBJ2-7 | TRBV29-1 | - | TGCAGCGTTCGGCCCTCCATGGAGTACGAGCAGTACTTC | CSVRPSMEYEQYF
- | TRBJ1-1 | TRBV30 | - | TGTGCCTTGACTCGCGGGCCTAGGGACACTGAAGCTTTCTTT | CALTRGPRDTEAFF
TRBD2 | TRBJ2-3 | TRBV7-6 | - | TGTGCCAGCAGCTTCGGGGGGGCCAGCACAGATACGCAGTATTTT | CASSFGGASTDTQYF
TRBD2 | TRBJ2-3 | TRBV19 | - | TGTGCCAGCCGCCCGGGACTAGCGGGAGTTACAGATACGCAGTATTTT | CASRPGLAGVTDTQYF
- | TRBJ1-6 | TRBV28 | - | TGTGCCAGCAGTTTATTGGGCGGGAATTCACCCCTCCACTTT | CASSLLGGNSPLHF
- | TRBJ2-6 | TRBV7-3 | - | TGTGCCAGCAGCCTAGGCAAACGCTTACAAAGTCGGGCCAACGTCCTGACTTTC | CASSLGKRLQSRANVLTF
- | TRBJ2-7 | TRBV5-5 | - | TGTGCCAGCAGCTTAGACACCTACGAGCAGTACTTC | CASSLDTYEQYF
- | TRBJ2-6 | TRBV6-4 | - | TGTGCCAGCAGTGACCTCCCCAGATCTGGGGCCAACGTCCTGACTTTC | CASSDLPRSGANVLTF
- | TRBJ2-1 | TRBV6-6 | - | TGTGCCAGCAGCTCGTCGTTAGCGGATAACAATGAGCAGTTCTTC | CASSSSLADNNEQFF
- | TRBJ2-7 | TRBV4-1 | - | TGCGCCAGCAGCCAAGTAGACAGCTACACATACGAGCAGTACTTC | CASSQVDSYTYEQYF
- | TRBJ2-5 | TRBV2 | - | TGTGCCAGCAGTGAAAAACCTAGGGGCCAAGAGACCCAGTACTTC | CASSEKPRGQETQYF
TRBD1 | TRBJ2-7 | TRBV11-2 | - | TGTGCCAGCAGCTACTATACAGGGCGACAGGGATACGAGCAGTACTTC | CASSYYTGRQGYEQYF
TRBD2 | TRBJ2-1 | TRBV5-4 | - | TGTGCCAGCAGCTGGGCGGCGACTAGCGGGTACAATGAGCAGTTCTTC | CASSWAATSGYNEQFF
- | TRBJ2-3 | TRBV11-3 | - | TGTGCCAGCAGGGGGACACGGCCCACAGATACGCAGTATTTT | CASRGTRPTDTQYF
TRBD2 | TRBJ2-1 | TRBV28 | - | TGTGCCAGCAGTTCCCGGGGAGGGGAGTACTACAATGAGCAGTTCTTC | CASSSRGGEYYNEQFF
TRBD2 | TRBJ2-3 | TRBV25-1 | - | TGTGCCAGCAGCCACCCGGGACTAGCGGCGGATACGCAGTATTTT | CASSHPGLAADTQYF
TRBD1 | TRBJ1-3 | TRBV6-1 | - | TGTGCCAGCAGTGAAGCGAGGACAGGGAGGGGTGGAAACACCATATATTTT | CASSEARTGRGGNTIYF
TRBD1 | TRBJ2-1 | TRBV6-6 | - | TGTGCCAGCAGTTACCCGGGACAGGACAATGAGCAGTTCTTC | CASSYPGQDNEQFF
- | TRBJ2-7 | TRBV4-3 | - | TGCGCCAGCAGCCAAGATCTATCCAAGAACTACGAGCAGTACTTC | CASSQDLSKNYEQYF
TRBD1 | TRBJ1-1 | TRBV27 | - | TGTGCCAGCAGTGACCGGGACAGGGTATCGGCTTTCTTT | CASSDRDRVSAFF
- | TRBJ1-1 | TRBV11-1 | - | TGTGCCAGCAGCTTCCTGGGCAGTATGAACACTGAAGCTTTCTTT | CASSFLGSMNTEAFF
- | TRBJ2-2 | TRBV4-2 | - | TGTGCCAGCAGTACAACAAGCGGGAACACCGGGGAGCTGTTTTTT | CASSTTSGNTGELFF
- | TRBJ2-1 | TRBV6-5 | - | TGTGCCAGCGGCCTGGCTGGAACTAGAGTCAATGAGCAGTTCTTC | CASGLAGTRVNEQFF
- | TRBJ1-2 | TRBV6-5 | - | TGTGCCAGCAGCCCCACGGGGTCCGCATATGGCTACACCTTC | CASSPTGSAYGYTF
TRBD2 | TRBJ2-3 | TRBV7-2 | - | TGTGCCAGCAGCTACGTGGGGATTACTAGCGGGGGGTTCACAGATACGCAGTATTTT | CASSYVGITSGGFTDTQYF
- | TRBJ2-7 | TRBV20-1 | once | TGCAGTGCCCTAAAGACCTACGAGCAGTACTTC | CSALKTYEQYF
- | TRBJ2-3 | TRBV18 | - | TGTGCCAGCTCACCACCAGGTCAGGAAGATACGCAGTATTTT | CASSPPGQEDTQYF
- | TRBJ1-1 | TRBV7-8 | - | TGTGCCAGCAGCCCGAGGCGGGGTGACACTGAAGCTTTCTTT | CASSPRRGDTEAFF
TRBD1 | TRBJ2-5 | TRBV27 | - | TGTGCCAGCAGTTTCTCACTACAGGGGGCGACCCAGTACTTC | CASSFSLQGATQYF
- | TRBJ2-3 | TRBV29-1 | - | TGCAGCGTTGGTTATCGAGCCGGCACAGATACGCAGTATTTT | CSVGYRAGTDTQYF
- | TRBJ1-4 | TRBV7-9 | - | TGTGCCAGCAGTACAGGGACACTTGCCGAAAAACTGTTTTTT | CASSTGTLAEKLFF
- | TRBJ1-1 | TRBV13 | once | TGTGCCAGCAGCCGGACATCCATGAACACTGAAGCTTTCTTT | CASSRTSMNTEAFF
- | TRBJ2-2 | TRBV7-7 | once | TGTGCCAGCGCCCCAGGGAGGTTGGCCGGGGAGCTGTTTTTT | CASAPGRLAGELFF
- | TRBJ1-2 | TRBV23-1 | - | TGCGCCAGCAGTCACCCAGGTCCTGGCTACACCTTC | CASSHPGPGYTF
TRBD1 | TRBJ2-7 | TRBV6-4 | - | TGTGCCAGCAGTTTATGGGACAGGGTGGACGAGCAGTACTTC | CASSLWDRVDEQYF
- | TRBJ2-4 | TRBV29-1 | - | TGCAGCGTGGAAAAGTCCGGGGGCAAAAACATTCAGTACTTC | CSVEKSGGKNIQYF
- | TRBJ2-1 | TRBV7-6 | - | TGTGCCAGCAGCCTCGACAGGGATCTAGCGGGTTGGGATAATGAGCAGTTCTTC | CASSLDRDLAGWDNEQFF
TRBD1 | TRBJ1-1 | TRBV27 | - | TGTGCCAGCAGTTTAGCTTCGGGACAGGGTCAGGGCACTGAAGCTTTCTTT | CASSLASGQGQGTEAFF
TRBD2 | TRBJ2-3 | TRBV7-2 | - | TGTGCCAGCAGCTTAGCTAGCGGGAGGGCCGTAGATACGCAGTATTTT | CASSLASGRAVDTQYF
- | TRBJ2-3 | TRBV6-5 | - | TGTGCCGTAAGAGGGACTTTTAGCACAGATACGCAGTATTTT | CAVRGTFSTDTQYF
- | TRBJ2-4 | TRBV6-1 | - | TGTGCCAGCAGTGAAAACAGGGCGTCAAACATTCAGTACTTC | CASSENRASNIQYF
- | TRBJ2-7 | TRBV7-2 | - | TGTGCCAGCAGCTTGGGGGACACCATCGGGTACGAGCAGTACTTC | CASSLGDTIGYEQYF
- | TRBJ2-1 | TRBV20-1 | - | TGCAGTGCTAGCCAATACAATGAGCAGTTCTTC | CSASQYNEQFF
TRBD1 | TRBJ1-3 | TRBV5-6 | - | TGTGCCAGCAGCTCGTTAGACAGGGGTAGAAACACCATATATTTT | CASSSLDRGRNTIYF
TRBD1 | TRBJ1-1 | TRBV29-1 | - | TGCAGCGTCGCGACAGGGCGGGACACTGAAGCTTTCTTT | CSVATGRDTEAFF
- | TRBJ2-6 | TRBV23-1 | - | TGCGCCTGCCAGGGTCTTAAATTTGGGGCCTCTGGGGCCAACGTCCTGACTTTC | CACQGLKFGASGANVLTF
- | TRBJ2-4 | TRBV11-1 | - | TGTGCCAGCAGCTTAGAGTCAGGGGGGCGAACCAAAAACATTCAGTACTTC | CASSLESGGRTKNIQYF
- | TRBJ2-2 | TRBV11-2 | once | TGTGCCAGCAGCCTAACCGGTGATATCTCCGGGGAGCTGTTTTTT | CASSLTGDISGELFF
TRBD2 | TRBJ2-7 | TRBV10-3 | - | TGTGCCATCGGGGGTTTTAGCGGGAGTCTCGCCGAGCAGTACTTC | CAIGGFSGSLAEQYF
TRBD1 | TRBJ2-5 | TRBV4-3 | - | TGCGCCAGCAGCCAAGTCCGACAGGGGTGGGAGACCCAGTACTTC | CASSQVRQGWETQYF
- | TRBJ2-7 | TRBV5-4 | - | TGTGCCAGCAGCTTGGGGGGTAATGCGGGGAATGATGGAGAGCAGTACTTC | CASSLGGNAGNDGEQYF
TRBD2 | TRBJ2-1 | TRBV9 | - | TGTGCCAGCAGCGTAGAGCCGGGACTAGCGGGTGGGGAGCAGTTCTTC | CASSVEPGLAGGEQFF
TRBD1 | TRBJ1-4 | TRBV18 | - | TGTGCCAGCGCCTTAGGGACAGGGGGCGAAAAACTGTTTTTT | CASALGTGGEKLFF